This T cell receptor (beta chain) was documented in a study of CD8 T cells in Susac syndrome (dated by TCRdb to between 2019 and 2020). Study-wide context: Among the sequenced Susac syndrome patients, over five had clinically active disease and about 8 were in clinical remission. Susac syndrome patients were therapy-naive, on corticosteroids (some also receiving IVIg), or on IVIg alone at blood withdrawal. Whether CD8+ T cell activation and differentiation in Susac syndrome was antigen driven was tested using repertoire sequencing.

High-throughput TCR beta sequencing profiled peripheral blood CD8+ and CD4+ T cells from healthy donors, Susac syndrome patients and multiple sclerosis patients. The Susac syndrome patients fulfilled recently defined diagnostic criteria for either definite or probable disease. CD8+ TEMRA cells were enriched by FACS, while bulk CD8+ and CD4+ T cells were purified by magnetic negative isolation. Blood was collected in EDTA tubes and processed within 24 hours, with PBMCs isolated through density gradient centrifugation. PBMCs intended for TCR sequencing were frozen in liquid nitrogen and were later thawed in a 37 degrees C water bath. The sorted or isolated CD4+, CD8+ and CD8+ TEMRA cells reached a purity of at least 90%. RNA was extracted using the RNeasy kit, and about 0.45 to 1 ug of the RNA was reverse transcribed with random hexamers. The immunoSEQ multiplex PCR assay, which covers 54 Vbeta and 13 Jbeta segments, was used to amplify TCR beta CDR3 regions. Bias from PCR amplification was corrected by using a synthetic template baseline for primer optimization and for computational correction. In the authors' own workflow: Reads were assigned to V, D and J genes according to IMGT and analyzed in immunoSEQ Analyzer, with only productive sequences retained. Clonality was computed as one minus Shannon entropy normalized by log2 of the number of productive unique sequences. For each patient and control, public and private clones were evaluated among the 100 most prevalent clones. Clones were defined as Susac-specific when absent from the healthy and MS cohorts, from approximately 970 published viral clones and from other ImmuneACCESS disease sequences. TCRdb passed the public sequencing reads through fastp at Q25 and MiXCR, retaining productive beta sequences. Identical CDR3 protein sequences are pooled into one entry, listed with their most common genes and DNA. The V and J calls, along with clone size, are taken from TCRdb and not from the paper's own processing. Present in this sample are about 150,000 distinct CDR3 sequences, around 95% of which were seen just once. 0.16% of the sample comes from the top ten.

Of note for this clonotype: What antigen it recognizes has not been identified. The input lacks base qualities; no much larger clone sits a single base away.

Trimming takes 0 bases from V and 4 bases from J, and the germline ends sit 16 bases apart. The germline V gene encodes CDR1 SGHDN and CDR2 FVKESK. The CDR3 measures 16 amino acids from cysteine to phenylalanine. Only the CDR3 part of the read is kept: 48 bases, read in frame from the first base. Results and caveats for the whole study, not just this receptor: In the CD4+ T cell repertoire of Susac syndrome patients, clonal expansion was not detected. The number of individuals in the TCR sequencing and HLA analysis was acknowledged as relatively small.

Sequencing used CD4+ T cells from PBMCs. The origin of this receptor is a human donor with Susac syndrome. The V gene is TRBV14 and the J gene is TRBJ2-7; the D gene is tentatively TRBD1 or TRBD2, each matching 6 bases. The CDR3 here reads CASSQEWGARTYEQYF. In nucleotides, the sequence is TGTGCCAGCAGCCAAGAGTGGGGGGCGCGGACATACGAGCAGTACTTC.